A single sample is the source of the 21 T cell receptor beta chains below, sequenced in a study of beta chain features in type 1 diabetes. The entirety of the isolated RNA underwent reverse transcription, so expressed TCRB transcripts were sequenced. The table came from immunoSEQ multiplex PCR; TCRdb's copy has only in-frame clones and leaves some out. The data contain approximately 140,000 clones, over 8% of them singletons. Sequencing was done on a sample of central memory CD4+ T cells from blood. The source is a woman in her thirties or forties in good health.

This clone occurred a few times. The chain recombines TRBV4-3 with TRBJ2-7; weak D call: TRBD2 (6 bases). The CDR3 is 13 residues long. Germline V gives CDR1 LGHNA, CDR2 YSLEER. V was shortened by 0 bases and J by 12 bases, with 15 bases between the two germline ends. The DNA for the CDR3 is TGCGCCAGCAGCCAAGATTACGGCGGGGTCCGGTACTTC. Translated: CASSQDYGGVRYF.

This clone was counted only a few times. The chain recombines TRBV9 with TRBJ2-1; 10 bases are shared with TRBD2. This CDR3 is 17 amino acids long. Germline-derived CDR1 and CDR2 are SGDLS and YYNGEE. V trimming: 0 bases; J trimming: 9 bases; junction bases outside the gene matches: 12. CDR3 region: CASSVEPSGGPKGEQFF. The CDR3 coding sequence is TGTGCCAGCAGCGTAGAGCCTAGCGGGGGCCCCAAGGGTGAGCAGTTCTTC. Full variable domain (missing parts from reference TRBV9 and TRBJ2-1): DSGVTQTPKHLITATGQRVTLRCSPRSGDLSVYWYQQSLDQGLQFLIQYYNGEERAKGNILERFSAQQFPDLHSELNLSSLELGDSALYFCASSVEPSGGPKGEQFFGPGTRLTVL.

This clone has more than one count but fewer than ten. This sequence joins TRBV18 and TRBJ2-1; 9 nucleotides line up with TRBD1. From germline, CDR1 is KGHSH and CDR2 LQKENI. V lost 4 bases to trimming and J lost 5 bases; unmatched junction nucleotides: 0. This CDR3 contains 13 residues. The CDR3 is CASSRTGDNEQFF. CDR3 DNA: TGTGCCAGCTCACGGACAGGGGACAATGAGCAGTTCTTC.

This clone has just a few counts. This chain connects TRBV7-9 to TRBJ1-2, with 9 bases identical to TRBD1. V shed 5 bases, J shed 3 bases, and the junction held 4 bases outside the gene matches. The CDR3 has 14 residues. Germline CDR1 and CDR2: SEHNR and FQNEAQ (reference sequence). The CDR3 nucleotides are TGTGCCAGCAGCCACGACAGGGGGGACTATGGCTACACCTTC. Amino acids: CASSHDRGDYGYTF.

The gene calls are TRBV19 and TRBJ1-5, with D possibly matching TRBD1 (5 bases). Germline V gene sequence: CDR1 LNHDA, CDR2 SQIVND (reference sequence). Between the trimmed V and J ends, which lost 5 bases and 3 bases, there was a span of 14 bases. CDR3 length equals 15 residues. This CDR3 is CASSRTGPLNQPQHF. The DNA for the CDR3 is TGTGCCAGTAGTCGAACAGGACCCCTCAATCAGCCCCAGCATTTT.

This clone was seen more than once but under ten times. This rearrangement joins TRBV6-1 to TRBJ1-5, with D perhaps matching TRBD1 (6 bases). The germline gives CDR1 MNHNS, CDR2 SASEGT. Trimming pared 9 bases from V and 1 base from J, leaving 16 bases between. The CDR3 contains 15 residues. The CDR3 loop reads CASEGVQTSNQPQHF. DNA for the CDR3: TGTGCCAGTGAGGGGGTACAGACAAGCAATCAGCCCCAGCATTTT.

The chain employs TRBV14 and TRBJ1-4, with unresolved D. Trimming removed 1 base at V and 8 bases at J, with 17 bases between. In germline, CDR1 is SGHDN, CDR2 FVKESK. There are 16 residues in the CDR3. CDR3 amino acids: CASSQVFGLEREKLFF. CDR3 nucleotide sequence: TGTGCCAGCAGCCAAGTATTCGGACTTGAGAGGGAAAAACTGTTTTTT.

The genes are TRBV7-8 and TRBJ1-2; D is ambiguous. V lost 0 bases, J lost 8 bases, and 13 bases lay in between. CDR1 is SGHVS, CDR2 FQNEAQ, per germline. The CDR3 has 14 residues. In DNA, the CDR3 is TGTGCCAGCAGCTTAGCGGGAGGGATCGGGGGCTACACCTTC. It specifies CASSLAGGIGGYTF. Using reference TRBV7-8 and TRBJ1-2 for the parts outside the CDR3, the full variable domain is GAGVSQSPRYKVAKRGQDVALRCDPISGHVSLFWYQQALGQGPEFLTYFQNEAQLDKSGLPSDRFFAERPEGSVSTLKIQRTQQEDSAVYLCASSLAGGIGGYTFGSGTRLTVV.

The genes are TRBV7-9 and TRBJ1-1, with D tentatively TRBD1 (5 bases). Germline CDR1 reads SEHNR; CDR2 reads FQNEAQ (reference sequence). There are 14 residues in the CDR3. The V gene lost 5 bases and the J gene lost 4 bases, with 14 bases spanning the gap. CDR3 in amino acids: CASSRGQGGTEAFF. Here the CDR3 DNA reads TGTGCCAGCAGCCGCGGGCAGGGAGGCACTGAAGCTTTCTTT.

The chain carries TRBV11-2 and TRBJ1-1; weak D call: TRBD1 (5 bases). CDR3 length equals 14 residues. Germline V gives CDR1 SGHAT, CDR2 FQNNGV. V shed 3 bases and J shed 3 bases, with 11 bases lying between them. The CDR3 loop reads CASSLVSGDTEAFF. CDR3 coding DNA: TGTGCCAGCAGCTTGGTTTCGGGGGACACTGAAGCTTTCTTT.

There are a few counts of this clone. This chain connects TRBV7-8 to TRBJ2-6; the D gene is possibly TRBD1 (5 bases). This CDR3 contains 15 residues. The V gene's germline CDR1 is SGHVS and CDR2 FQNEAQ. The V end was cut by 2 bases, the J end by 2 bases, with 7 bases between. The DNA of the CDR3 is TGTGCCAGCAGCTTATCAGGGCCTGGGGCCAACGTCCTGACTTTC. It encodes CASSLSGPGANVLTF. The full variable domain, in which reference TRBV7-8 and TRBJ2-6 provide the parts outside the CDR3, is GAGVSQSPRYKVAKRGQDVALRCDPISGHVSLFWYQQALGQGPEFLTYFQNEAQLDKSGLPSDRFFAERPEGSVSTLKIQRTQQEDSAVYLCASSLSGPGANVLTFGAGSRLTVL.

This chain uses TRBV7-2 with TRBJ2-7, with TRBD1 as a possible D gene (6 bases). Germline assignment: CDR1 SGHTA and CDR2 FQGNSA. Trimming stripped 1 base from V and 2 bases from J, with 12 bases between. This CDR3 spans 15 amino acids. CDR3 amino acids: CASSLEPTGTYEQYF. The CDR3 bases are TGTGCCAGCAGCTTAGAACCGACAGGTACCTACGAGCAGTACTTC.

This sequence joins TRBV18 and TRBJ2-7; 8 nucleotides line up with TRBD2. CDR1 and CDR2 from the germline V gene are KGHSH and LQKENI. CDR3 size: 16 residues. V was clipped by 1 base and J by 6 bases; unmatched bases: 11. The CDR3, as DNA: TGTGCCAGCTCACCACTCGGGGGGGCCCTGGTTGCCGAGCAGTACTTC. Translating it yields CASSPLGGALVAEQYF.

V gene TRBV18 combines with J gene TRBJ2-7, with a tentative D call TRBD2 (5 bases). The germline V and J ends were trimmed by 6 bases and 2 bases, with 8 bases remaining between them. The CDR3 has 12 amino acids. Germline assignment: CDR1 KGHSH and CDR2 LQKENI. The CDR3 protein is CASSEGPYEQYF. The CDR3 DNA follows: TGTGCCAGCTCCGAGGGCCCCTACGAGCAGTACTTC.

This clone was seen only a few times. The chain is built from TRBV2 and TRBJ2-2; D gene unclear. Trimming removed 5 bases at V and 3 bases at J, with 4 bases between. The CDR3 runs to 12 residues. Germline V gene data show CDR1 as SNHLY and CDR2 as FYNNEI. For the CDR3, the DNA is TGTGCCAGCAGTTCGGACACCGGGGAGCTGTTTTTT. This codes for CASSSDTGELFF.

The sample holds a few counts of this clone. As DNA, the CDR3 is TGCGCCAGCAGTATGGGACTAGCGGGGGCCCTCTTGCAAGAGACCCAGTACTTC. Its translation is CASSMGLAGALLQETQYF. V gene TRBV5-1 combines with J gene TRBJ2-5, with TRBD2 matching 14 bases. Germline CDR1 is SGHRS and CDR2 is YFSETQ. With V trimmed by 5 bases and J by 2 bases, 11 bases remained unmatched. The CDR3 runs 18 residues.

This clone was detected ten times or more. The chain combines TRBV11-2 with TRBJ2-5; D is perhaps TRBD1 (5 bases). The V and J ends lost 0 bases and 7 bases respectively, with 12 bases between them. Germline CDR1 reads SGHAT; CDR2 reads FQNNGV. CDR3 size: 14 residues. CDR3 bases: TGTGCCAGCAGCTTAGAGACCTTAAGGGGGACCCAGTACTTC. As protein: CASSLETLRGTQYF.

This clone has a handful of counts. The chain links TRBV19 to TRBJ1-2; 8 nucleotides match TRBD1. Trimming at V came to 4 bases and at J to 5 bases, leaving 6 bases not matched to a gene. The CDR3 extends over 14 amino acids. Germline CDR1 and CDR2: LNHDA and SQIVND (reference sequence). CDR3 sequence reads: CASSTTDRGYGYTF. As DNA, the CDR3 is TGTGCCAGTAGTACGACCGACAGGGGATATGGCTACACCTTC. The variable domain in full, completed from reference TRBV19 and TRBJ1-2, reads DGGITQSPKYLFRKEGQNVTLSCEQNLNHDAMYWYRQDPGQGLRLIYYSQIVNDFQKGDIAEGYSVSREKKESFPLTVTSAQKNPTAFYLCASSTTDRGYGYTFGSGTRLTVV.

This clone showed up just a few times. This chain joins TRBV11-1 and TRBJ1-1, with 7 bases that match TRBD1. This CDR3 has 15 amino acids. CDR1 is SGHAT, CDR2 FQDESV, per germline (reference sequence). The ends lost 5 bases at V and 1 base at J; junction bases unmatched: 7. In DNA form, the CDR3 reads TGTGCCAGCAGCCCCCGGACAGGAACGAACACTGAAGCTTTCTTT. This gives the protein CASSPRTGTNTEAFF.

The chain joins TRBV18 to TRBJ2-5; TRBD1 matches 9 bases. This CDR3 has 16 amino acids. With V trimmed by 1 base and J by 1 base, 4 bases remained unmatched. Per germline, CDR1 KGHSH and CDR2 LQKENI. Here the CDR3 DNA reads TGTGCCAGCTCACCACTAGGACAGGGGTTCCAAGAGACCCAGTACTTC. Its translation: CASSPLGQGFQETQYF.

In its sample, this clone was seen many times. The chain combines TRBV29-1 with TRBJ1-2; weak D call: TRBD1 (5 bases). This CDR3 contains 13 residues. V was cut by 7 bases and J by 0 bases, with 12 bases left in between. The germline V gene has CDR1 SQVTM and CDR2 ANQGSEA. In nucleotides, the CDR3 is TGCAGCGCCTTTGACAGTACTAACTATGGCTACACCTTC. Translated: CSAFDSTNYGYTF.